This TCR beta chain was sequenced for a study of CXCR3 chemokines and chemotherapy response in bladder cancer. The CDR3 runs 15 residues. A note on this clonotype: A single base separates this from a much larger clone, so it may be a read error.

TCRdb called the PCR reads again in MiXCR, with one record for every CDR3 protein. Of about 13,000 distinct CDR3 sequences in the sample, around an eighth were seen once. The chain couples TRBV12-3 or TRBV12-4 to TRBJ2-6; 7 bases agree with TRBD2. This material was obtained from a patient whose treatment included neoadjuvant chemotherapy. The TCR sequence derives from a human donor with bladder cancer that did not respond to neoadjuvant chemotherapy. The CDR3 spells CASTAGDAGASVLTF. CDR3 DNA sequence: TGTGCCAGCACCGCGGGGGACGCTGGGGCCAGCGTCCTGACTTTC.